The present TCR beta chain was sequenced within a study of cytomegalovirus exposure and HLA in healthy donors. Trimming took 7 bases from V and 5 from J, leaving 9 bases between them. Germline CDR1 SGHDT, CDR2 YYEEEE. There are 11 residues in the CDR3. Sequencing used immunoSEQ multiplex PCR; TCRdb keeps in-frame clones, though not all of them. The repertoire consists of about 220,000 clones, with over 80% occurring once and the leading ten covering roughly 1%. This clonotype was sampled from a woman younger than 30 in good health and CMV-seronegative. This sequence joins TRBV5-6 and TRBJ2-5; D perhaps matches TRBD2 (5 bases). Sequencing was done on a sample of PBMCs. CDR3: CASGRGETQYF. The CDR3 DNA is TGTGCCAGCGGGAGAGGGGAGACCCAGTACTTC.